This passage covers 32 T cell receptor beta chains from one sample sequenced in a study of blood T cell repertoires in COVID-19. Clones were sequenced by immunoSEQ multiplex PCR, and TCRdb holds only the in-frame ones, with some missing. Counted here are some 150,000 clones, about 87% occurring once; the ten biggest clones make up roughly 3.9%. The sequenced material came from peripheral blood. These receptor sequences come from a man aged 18 to 30 with active or convalescent COVID-19.

This sequence joins TRBV5-1 and TRBJ2-1; D ambiguous. Trimming removed 0 bases at V and 2 bases at J, with 9 bases between. Per germline, CDR1 SGHRS and CDR2 YFSETQ. The CDR3 consists of 15 residues. The CDR3 coding sequence is TGCGCCAGCAGCTTGGCCCCCGGTACCTACAATGAGCAGTTCTTC. Translated, it gives CASSLAPGTYNEQFF.

The chain carries TRBV6-5 and TRBJ1-6, with D hard to call. Trimming left V 2 bases short and J 4 bases short, with 9 bases between. Germline V gives CDR1 MNHEY, CDR2 SVGAGI. The length of the CDR3 is 15 residues. CDR3 residues: CASSYESGYNSPLHF. CDR3 DNA sequence: TGTGCCAGCAGTTACGAGTCGGGTTATAATTCACCCCTCCACTTT.

The chain employs TRBV6-2 or TRBV6-3 and TRBJ2-1, with 11 bases fitting TRBD2. With V trimmed by 2 bases and J by 9 bases, 12 bases remained unmatched. There are 17 residues in the CDR3. In germline, CDR1 is MNHEY, CDR2 SVGEGT. The CDR3 sequence is CASSYLELAGVLSEQFF. In DNA, the CDR3 is TGTGCCAGCAGTTACCTAGAACTAGCGGGAGTATTATCTGAGCAGTTCTTC.

This clone was seen a few times. The V and J genes are TRBV15 and TRBJ1-3; TRBD1 aligns across 7 bases. CDR1 is LNHNV, CDR2 YYDKDF, per germline (reference sequence). After removal of 5 bases from V and 0 bases from J, the junction contained 7 bases not matched to a gene. This CDR3 has 16 amino acids. The CDR3 bases are TGTGCCACCAGCGGGAGACAGGGACACTCTGGAAACACCATATATTTT. It encodes CATSGRQGHSGNTIYF.

This chain connects TRBV7-9 to TRBJ1-5, with D unresolved. The length of the CDR3 is 13 residues. The V end lost 1 base, the J end lost 6 bases, and 7 bases lay between the germline ends. Germline V gene lookup returns CDR1 SEHNR and CDR2 FQNEAQ (reference sequence). CDR3 amino acids: CASSLGGGQPQHF. CDR3 nucleotides: TGTGCCAGCAGCTTAGGGGGAGGTCAGCCCCAGCATTTT.

The chain has TRBV10-2 and TRBJ1-2; no definite D call. Trimming removed 0 bases from V and 8 bases from J, with 13 bases in between. The CDR3 is made up of 14 amino acids. The V gene's germline CDR1 is WSHSY and CDR2 SAAADI. Written as DNA, the CDR3 is TGCGCCAGCAGTGAGTCCGGGAGTAGGGAAGGCTACACCTTC. Protein: CASSESGSREGYTF.

The chain joins TRBV30 to TRBJ1-6, with D possibly matching TRBD1 (5 bases). The CDR3 spans 12 residues. Per germline, CDR1 GTSNPN and CDR2 SVGIG (reference sequence). V was shortened by 3 bases and J by 7 bases, with 7 bases between the two germline ends. This chain's CDR3 is CAWSRENSPLHF. CDR3 coding DNA: TGTGCCTGGAGCAGGGAAAATTCACCCCTCCACTTT.

The chain joins TRBV19 to TRBJ2-7; no clear D. Germline V gene data show CDR1 as LNHDA and CDR2 as SQIVND (reference sequence). This CDR3 is built from 15 residues. V gave up 6 bases and J gave up 0 bases, with 15 bases separating them. DNA for the CDR3: TGTGCCAGTAGATTCGAGCACCATAGCTCCTACGAGCAGTACGTC. It is translated as CASRFEHHSSYEQYV.

This clone has ten or more counts. The genes are TRBV5-1 and TRBJ1-2; 7 positions agree with TRBD1. The CDR3 covers 13 residues. Germline values: CDR1 SGHRS, CDR2 YFSETQ. Trimming took 3 bases from V and 3 from J; bases not matched to a gene: 2. The CDR3 region is CASSYDRDYGYTF. In DNA form, the CDR3 reads TGCGCCAGCAGCTACGACAGGGACTATGGCTACACCTTC.

The chain employs TRBV7-9 and TRBJ1-2; a weak D match, TRBD1 (5 bases). The CDR3 is made up of 15 amino acids. V lost 1 base and J 0 bases, leaving 9 bases between the germline ends. The germline V gene has CDR1 SEHNR and CDR2 FQNEAQ (reference sequence). This CDR3 is CASSLGDSTNYGYTF. DNA of the CDR3: TGTGCCAGCAGCTTAGGCGACAGCACTAACTATGGCTACACCTTC. Drawing the rest from reference TRBV7-9 and TRBJ1-2, the complete variable domain is DTGVSQNPRHKITKRGQNVTFRCDPISEHNRLYWYRQTLGQGPEFLTYFQNEAQLEKSRLLSDRFSAERPKGSFSTLEIQRTEQGDSAMYLCASSLGDSTNYGYTFGSGTRLTVV.

The V gene is TRBV2, the J gene TRBJ2-5, with 10 bases aligning to TRBD1. Germline V gives CDR1 SNHLY, CDR2 FYNNEI. This CDR3 contains 14 residues. The ends lost 5 bases at V and 6 bases at J; junction bases unmatched: 6. This chain's CDR3 is CASSFSDRGQTQYF. The DNA of the CDR3 is TGTGCCAGCAGTTTTTCTGACAGGGGGCAGACCCAGTACTTC.

Only one count was recorded for this clone. The chain has TRBV15 and TRBJ2-1; weak D call: TRBD2 (6 bases). The CDR3 covers 13 residues. V was cut by 8 bases and J by 2 bases, with 10 bases left in between. Germline CDR1 is LNHNV and CDR2 is YYDKDF (reference sequence). The CDR3 region has the DNA TGTGCCACCCTAGCGACCCCCTACAATGAGCAGTTCTTC. Its translation: CATLATPYNEQFF.

J is TRBJ2-7 and V is TRBV12-3 or TRBV12-4, with D possibly being TRBD2 (6 bases). The CDR3 spans 12 residues. V was trimmed by 6 bases and J by 13 bases, leaving 19 bases between them. The CDR3 DNA sequence: TGTGCCAGCAGCCCCTCGGGACTTTTAACCTACTTC. This translates into CASSPSGLLTYF.

The chain links TRBV2 to TRBJ2-5; 9 bases are shared with TRBD2. The germline CDR1 and CDR2 sequences are SNHLY and FYNNEI. The length of the CDR3 is 13 residues. The V segment lost 7 bases and the J segment 3 bases; nucleotides outside the gene matches: 3. CDR3 amino acids: CASIIAGEETQYF. CDR3 nucleotides: TGTGCCAGCATAATAGCGGGGGAAGAGACCCAGTACTTC.

This clone appeared once. V gene TRBV24-1 combines with J gene TRBJ2-3; 8 bases fit TRBD1. This CDR3 has 17 amino acids. Germline CDR1 reads KGHDR; CDR2 reads SFDVKD. Germline trimming cut 5 bases from V and 3 bases from J; bases unmatched to any gene: 12. The CDR3, as DNA: TGTGCCACCAGTGGTGGCTCCGGGACAGGAAGAACAGATACGCAGTATTTT. This gives the protein CATSGGSGTGRTDTQYF.

The CDR3 nucleotides are TGCGCCAGCAGTCCGACAGGGGATGGCTACACCTTC. Amino acid sequence: CASSPTGDGYTF. The chain recombines TRBV5-1 with TRBJ1-2; the match to TRBD1 covers 8 bases. The V gene's germline CDR1 is SGHRS and CDR2 YFSETQ. CDR3 size: 12 residues. J lost 6 bases, V lost 5 bases, and 3 bases had no gene match.

The chain recombines TRBV7-9 with TRBJ1-2, with TRBD1 identical over 9 bases. The CDR3 totals 14 residues. The V and J ends lost 5 bases and 13 bases, in that order; junction bases with no gene match: 14. Germline assignment: CDR1 SEHNR and CDR2 FQNEAQ (reference sequence). The chain's CDR3 is CASSHVTGQGTTTF. The DNA of the CDR3 is TGTGCCAGCAGCCACGTCACGGGACAGGGAACGACCACCTTC.

The chain is built from TRBV27 and TRBJ2-7; a weak D match, TRBD1 (6 bases). CDR1 MNHEY and CDR2 SMNVEV come from the germline V gene (reference sequence). Between the trimmed V and J ends, which lost 5 bases and 4 bases, there was a span of 15 bases. The length of the CDR3 is 14 residues. The CDR3 sequence: CASSLPAGVYEQYV. As DNA, the CDR3 is TGTGCCAGCAGTCTTCCCGCAGGGGTATACGAGCAGTACGTC.

The chain links TRBV4-1 to TRBJ2-7; 8 nucleotides match TRBD1. CDR3 length equals 13 residues. Trimming took 4 bases from V and 3 from J; bases not matched to a gene: 2. The germline gives CDR1 MGHRA, CDR2 YSYEKL. The CDR3 spells CASSRTGFYEQYF. CDR3 nucleotide sequence: TGCGCCAGCAGCCGGACAGGGTTCTACGAGCAGTACTTC.

The rearrangement links TRBV30 to TRBJ2-4, with 7 bases aligning to TRBD1. Germline CDR1 reads GTSNPN; CDR2 reads SVGIG (reference sequence). The V and J ends lost 4 bases and 8 bases, in that order; junction bases with no gene match: 8. The CDR3 extends over 13 amino acids. The CDR3 protein is CAWIGQGVDIQYF. In DNA form, the CDR3 reads TGTGCCTGGATAGGGCAGGGGGTGGACATTCAGTACTTC. Full variable domain (outside the CDR3, taken from reference TRBV30 and TRBJ2-4): SQTIHQWPATLVQPVGSPLSLECTVEGTSNPNLYWYRQAAGRGLQLLFYSVGIGQISSEVPQNLSASRPQDRQFILSSKKLLLSDSGFYLCAWIGQGVDIQYFGAGTRLSVL.

The chain employs TRBV5-1 and TRBJ2-1; possibly TRBD1 for D (6 bases). The V end lost 2 bases, the J end lost 10 bases, and 16 bases lay between the germline ends. The CDR3 extends over 14 amino acids. Germline V CDR1 and CDR2: SGHRS, YFSETQ. Here the CDR3 DNA reads TGCGCCAGCAGCTTAACAGGGATGAAAGTGGAGCAGTTCTTC. Translating gives CASSLTGMKVEQFF.

The chain joins TRBV6-1 to TRBJ1-6; 8 nucleotides align to TRBD1. The CDR3 runs 14 residues. Trimming removed 3 bases from V and 9 bases from J; junction bases left unmatched: 4. Germline V lookup: CDR1 MNHNS, CDR2 SASEGT. CDR3 nucleotide sequence: TGTGCCAGCAGTGAGGACAGGGACAGTTCACCCCTCCACTTT. This gives the protein CASSEDRDSSPLHF.

CDR3: CASSPRETNTEAFF. CDR3 coding DNA: TGTGCCAGCAGTCCCCGGGAGACTAACACTGAAGCTTTCTTT. This chain uses TRBV6-5 with TRBJ1-1; D is undetermined. The germline V gene has CDR1 MNHEY and CDR2 SVGAGI. The CDR3 loop spans 14 amino acids. Trimming took 5 bases from V and 2 from J, leaving 12 bases between them.

A single count supports this clone. Within the sample, other DNA sequences also encode this same CDR3. DNA for the CDR3: TGTGCCAGCAGCCAGGGAGGGGGCACTGAAGCTTTCTTT. Residues: CASSQGGGTEAFF. The V call is TRBV3-1 (or the pseudogene TRBV3-2), the J call TRBJ1-1, with TRBD1 as a possible D gene (6 bases). CDR3 length equals 13 residues. The V end was cut by 3 bases, the J end by 4 bases, with 9 bases between. Germline values: CDR1 LGHDT, CDR2 YNNKEL (reference sequence).

The chain combines TRBV5-4 with TRBJ1-2, with 7 bases lining up with TRBD1. The trim removed 4 bases at V and 7 bases at J, leaving 16 bases unmatched. The CDR3 contains 16 residues. Germline V CDR1 and CDR2: SGHNT, YYREEE (reference sequence). CDR3 bases: TGTGCCAGCAGCCCCTACCTAGCACAGGGGATCGCTGGCTACACCTTC. This encodes CASSPYLAQGIAGYTF. The whole variable domain, remainder taken from reference TRBV5-4 and TRBJ1-2, is ETGVTQSPTHLIKTRGQQVTLRCSSQSGHNTVSWYQQALGQGPQFIFQYYREEENGRGNFPPRFSGLQFPNYSSELNVNALELDDSALYLCASSPYLAQGIAGYTFGSGTRLTVV.

The chain recombines TRBV10-1 with TRBJ2-2; the D is unclear. Germline V gene lookup returns CDR1 WNHNN and CDR2 SYGVQD (reference sequence). Trimming removed 4 bases from V and 7 bases from J, with 10 bases in between. CDR3 length equals 13 residues. The CDR3 loop is CASSAVQNGELFF. For the CDR3, the DNA is TGCGCCAGCAGTGCGGTCCAAAACGGGGAGCTGTTTTTT.

The chain links TRBV28 to TRBJ2-5, with 7 positions matching TRBD2. This CDR3 is 13 amino acids long. The germline V gene has CDR1 MDHEN and CDR2 SYDVKM. Trimming at V came to 6 bases and at J to 1 base, leaving 2 bases not matched to a gene. CDR3 loop: CASRAGIQETQYF. CDR3 in DNA: TGTGCCAGCAGAGCGGGGATCCAAGAGACCCAGTACTTC. Based on the CDR3 plus reference TRBV28 and TRBJ2-5, the full variable domain is DVKVTQSSRYLVKRTGEKVFLECVQDMDHENMFWYRQDPGLGLRLIYFSYDVKMKEKGDIPEGYSVSREKKERFSLILESASTNQTSMYLCASRAGIQETQYFGPGTRLLVL.

Note on this clone: Mismatch with germline at one junction end may stem from a read error. This chain connects TRBV3-1 (or the pseudogene TRBV3-2) to TRBJ1-2; D unresolved. This CDR3 region has 13 residues. The germline gives CDR1 LGHDT, CDR2 YNNKEL (reference sequence). The CDR3 DNA reads TGTGCCAGCAGCCAAGATCCCGTCAGACTCCCGGCCTTC. Translating gives CASSQDPVRLPAF.

V is TRBV10-3 and J is TRBJ2-5; TRBD1 aligns across 10 bases. V was clipped by 8 bases and J by 1 base; unmatched bases: 10. This CDR3 has 16 amino acids. Germline V gives CDR1 ENHRY, CDR2 SYGVKD. CDR3 coding DNA: TGTGCCATCGGGGACAGGGGAGGTATGGGCCAAGAGACCCAGTACTTC. Translated, it gives CAIGDRGGMGQETQYF.

This clone was counted a single time. The rearrangement uses TRBV10-1 and TRBJ2-1; 7 nucleotides line up with TRBD2. The CDR3 consists of 16 residues. Germline V lookup: CDR1 WNHNN, CDR2 SYGVQD (reference sequence). The V gene end was trimmed by 6 bases and the J gene end by 2 bases; junction bases not matched to a gene: 10. The DNA of the CDR3 is TGCGCCAGCAGCCCCGGGACTATCGGCGCCTACAATGAGCAGTTCTTC. The encoded protein is CASSPGTIGAYNEQFF.

The chain couples TRBV6-5 to TRBJ2-2; 9 bases map to TRBD1. J was trimmed by 0 bases and V by 2 bases; bases with no gene match: 1. Per germline, CDR1 MNHEY and CDR2 SVGAGI. This CDR3 has 16 residues. DNA for the CDR3: TGTGCCAGCAGTTACGGACAGGGGTCGAACACCGGGGAGCTGTTTTTT. Translating gives CASSYGQGSNTGELFF.

The V call is TRBV5-1, the J call TRBJ2-1, with 13 positions matching TRBD2. V was pared by 4 bases and J by 14 bases, with 9 bases of the junction left unmatched. The germline V gene has CDR1 SGHRS and CDR2 YFSETQ. The CDR3 runs to 14 residues. CDR3 loop: CASSQGLAGPRKFF. The CDR3 DNA reads TGCGCCAGCAGCCAGGGACTAGCGGGACCTCGCAAGTTCTTC. The full variable domain, completed using reference TRBV5-1 and TRBJ2-1, is KAGVTQTPRYLIKTRGQQVTLSCSPISGHRSVSWYQQTPGQGLQFLFEYFSETQRNKGNFPGRFSGRQFSNSRSEMNVSTLELGDSALYLCASSQGLAGPRKFFGPGTRLTVL.